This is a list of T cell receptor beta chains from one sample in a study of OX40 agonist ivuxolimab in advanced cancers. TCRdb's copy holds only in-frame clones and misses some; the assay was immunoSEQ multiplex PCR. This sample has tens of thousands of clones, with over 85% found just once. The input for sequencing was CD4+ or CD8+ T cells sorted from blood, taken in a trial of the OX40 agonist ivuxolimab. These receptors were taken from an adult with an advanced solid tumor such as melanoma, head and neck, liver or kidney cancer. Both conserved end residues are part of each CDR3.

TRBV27 CASSLSFTDTQYF
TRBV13 CASSLGLGGLGEQYF
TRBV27 CASREGLVWGEQYF
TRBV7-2 CASSLPDRAGYTF
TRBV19 CASSPGPGLGQPQHF
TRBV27 CASSLTGGYEQYF
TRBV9 CASSARGQPYEQYF
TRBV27 CASRTSGSGYNEQFF
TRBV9 CASSGGLVAEQYF
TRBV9 CASSAPTSDEQYF
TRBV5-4 CASSLGEDTQYF
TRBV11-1 CASSLMAPDTQYF
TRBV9 CASSPGPTLAKNIQYF
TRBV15 CATSKLRGGGSSYEQYF
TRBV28 CASSPRRGSGANVLTF
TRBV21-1 CASSKVMRQSTDTQYF
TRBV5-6 CASRAQGSQFF
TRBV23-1 CANEQGHRLPHEQYF
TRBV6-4 CATLRGGRVEHRGAVF
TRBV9 CASSPRTSGPGGYEQYF
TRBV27 CASSIGTGGWSSGYTF
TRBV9 CASSVGLGLATNEKLFF
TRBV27 CASSLERGYTQYF
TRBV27 CASMGGNYGYTF
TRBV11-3 CASSWDLMAGELFF
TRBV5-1 CASSLVGPQEQFF
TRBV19 CASSIERISSYNEQFF
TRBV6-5 CASSLERRSYEQYF
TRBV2 CASRGGTHPSTDTQYF
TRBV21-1 CASIDRDHYEQYF
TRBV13 CASSLALDSINIQYF
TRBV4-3 CASSQGTSGIYNEQFF
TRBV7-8 CASSLARRFTSVERHEQFF
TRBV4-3 CASSQEPSLWTDTQYF
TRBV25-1 CASSDTGTGFYEQYF
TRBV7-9 CASSYHQGLYEQYF
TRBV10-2 CASSRADNEKLFF
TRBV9 CASSVGAGAGTGELFF
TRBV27 CASSFQGREQETQYF
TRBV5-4 CASSLRLAIGYDEQFF
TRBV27 CASSLAPSRPPNNEQFF
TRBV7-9 CASSPSLQGPTNTEAFF
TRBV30 CASLDGSYEQYF
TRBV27 CARLLNTGELFF
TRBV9 CASSVGGIAGAYEQYF
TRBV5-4 CASRRQGAYEQYF
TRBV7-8 CASSFMVQGAHEQYF
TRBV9 CASSVGGETEQYF
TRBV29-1 CSVESPSGGSYNEQFF
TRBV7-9 CASSSTSGRGETQYF
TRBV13 CASSVSQETQYF
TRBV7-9 CASSSGGLAPRYNEQFF
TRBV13 CASSSGTPRYEQYF
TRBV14 CASRPTGLAPMESYNEQFF
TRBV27 CASSLVTGADYEQYF